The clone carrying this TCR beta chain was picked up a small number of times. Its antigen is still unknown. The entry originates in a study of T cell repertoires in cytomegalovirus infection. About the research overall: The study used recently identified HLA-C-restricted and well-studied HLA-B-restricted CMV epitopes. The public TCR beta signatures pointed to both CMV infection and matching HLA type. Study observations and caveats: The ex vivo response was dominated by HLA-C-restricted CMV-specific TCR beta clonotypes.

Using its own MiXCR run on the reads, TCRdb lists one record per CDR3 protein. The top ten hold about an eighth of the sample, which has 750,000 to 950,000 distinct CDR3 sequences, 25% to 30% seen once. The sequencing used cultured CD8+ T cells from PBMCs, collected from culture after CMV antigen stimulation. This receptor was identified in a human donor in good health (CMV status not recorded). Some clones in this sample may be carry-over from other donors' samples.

CDR3 residues: CRPESPGLIEAFF. CDR3 DNA: TGCAGACCCGAAAGCCCGGGACTCATTGAAGCTTTCTTT. J is TRBJ1-1 and V is TRBV20-1, with D possibly being TRBD1 (5 bases). The CDR3 covers 13 residues. CDR1 DFQATT and CDR2 SNEGSKA come from the germline V gene (reference sequence).